This TCR beta chain was obtained from a study of OX40 agonist ivuxolimab in advanced cancers. Overall study context: Patients received intravenous ivuxolimab every 2 weeks at 0.01 to 10 mg/kg. Prior anti-PD-1, anti-PD-L1 or anti-CTLA-4 therapy was allowed; around 40% had some. Of mixed ages from about 23 to 79 and averaging about 65 years, the group was approximately 84% male.

Autoimmune disease history or systemic immunosuppression was exclusionary. Generated by immunoSEQ multiplex PCR, the TCRdb table keeps only in-frame clones and is missing some. The sample includes tens of thousands of clones, under 90% of them seen just once. The CDR3 covers 16 residues. The germline V gene encodes CDR1 SGDLS and CDR2 YYNGEE. With 1 base clipped from V and 6 bases from J, the junction kept 8 bases outside the gene matches. This chain links TRBV9 with TRBJ2-7, with 12 bases identical to TRBD2. Sequenced here: CD4+ or CD8+ T cells sorted from blood, sampled in a trial of the OX40 agonist ivuxolimab. This TCR derives from an adult with an advanced solid tumor such as melanoma, head and neck, liver or kidney cancer. The CDR3 bases are TGTGCCAGCAGCGTATTATCTAGCGGGGGGGCAAGCGAGCAGTACTTC. This encodes CASSVLSSGGASEQYF.